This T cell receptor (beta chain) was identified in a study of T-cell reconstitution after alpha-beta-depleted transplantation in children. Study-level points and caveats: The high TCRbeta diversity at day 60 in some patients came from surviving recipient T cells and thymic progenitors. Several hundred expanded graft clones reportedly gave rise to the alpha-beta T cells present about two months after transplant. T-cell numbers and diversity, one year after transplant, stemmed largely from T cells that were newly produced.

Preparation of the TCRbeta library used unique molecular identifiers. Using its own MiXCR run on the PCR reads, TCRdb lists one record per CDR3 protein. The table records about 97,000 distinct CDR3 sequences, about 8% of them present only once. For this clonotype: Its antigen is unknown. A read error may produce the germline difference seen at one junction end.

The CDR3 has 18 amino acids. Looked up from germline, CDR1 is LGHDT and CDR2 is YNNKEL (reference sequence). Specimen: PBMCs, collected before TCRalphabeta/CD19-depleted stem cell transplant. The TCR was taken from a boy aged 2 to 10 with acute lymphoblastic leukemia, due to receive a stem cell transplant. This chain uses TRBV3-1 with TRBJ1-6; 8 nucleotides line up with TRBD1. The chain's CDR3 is CTSCSPNRQGSYNSPLHF. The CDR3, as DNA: TGTACCAGCTGTTCTCCCAACCGACAGGGGAGCTATAATTCACCCCTCCACTTT.